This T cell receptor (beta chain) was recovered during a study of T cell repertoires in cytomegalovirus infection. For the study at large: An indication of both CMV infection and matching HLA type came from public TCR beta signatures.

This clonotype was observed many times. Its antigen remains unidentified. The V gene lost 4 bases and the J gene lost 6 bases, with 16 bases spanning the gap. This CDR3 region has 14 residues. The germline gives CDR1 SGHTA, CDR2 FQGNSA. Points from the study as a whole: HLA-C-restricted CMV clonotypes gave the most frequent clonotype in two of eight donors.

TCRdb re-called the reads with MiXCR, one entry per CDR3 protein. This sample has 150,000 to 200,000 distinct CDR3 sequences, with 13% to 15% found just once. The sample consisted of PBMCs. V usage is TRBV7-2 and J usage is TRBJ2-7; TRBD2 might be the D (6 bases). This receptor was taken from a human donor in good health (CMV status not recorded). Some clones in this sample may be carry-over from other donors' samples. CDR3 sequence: CASSSRRALSEQYF. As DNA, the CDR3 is TGTGCCAGCAGCTCACGGAGGGCCTTGAGCGAGCAGTACTTC.